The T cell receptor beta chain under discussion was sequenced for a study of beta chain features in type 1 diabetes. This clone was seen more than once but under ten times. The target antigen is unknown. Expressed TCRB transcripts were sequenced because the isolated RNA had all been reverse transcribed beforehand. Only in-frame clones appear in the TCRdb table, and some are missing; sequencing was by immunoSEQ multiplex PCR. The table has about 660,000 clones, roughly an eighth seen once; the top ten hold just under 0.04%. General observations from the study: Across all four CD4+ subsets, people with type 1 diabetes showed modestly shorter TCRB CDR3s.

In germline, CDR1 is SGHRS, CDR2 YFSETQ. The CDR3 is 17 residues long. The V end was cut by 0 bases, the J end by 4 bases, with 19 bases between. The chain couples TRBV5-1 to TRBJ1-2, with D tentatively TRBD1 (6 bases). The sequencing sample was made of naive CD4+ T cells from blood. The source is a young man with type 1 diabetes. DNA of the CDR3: TGCGCCAGCAGCTTGGACCCGGGGGCAACGTCTTTCTATGGCTACACCTTC. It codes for CASSLDPGATSFYGYTF.